Sequencing of this TCR beta chain was carried out in a study of blood T cell repertoires in COVID-19. Assay used: immunoSEQ multiplex PCR; TCRdb lists only in-frame clones, some missing. The table lists about 50,000 clones, approximately 84% of them singletons. V lost 1 base to trimming and J lost 6 bases, with 17 bases between them. The CDR3 runs 16 residues. Per the germline V gene, CDR1 is SGHAT and CDR2 is FQNNGV. The receptor was isolated from a man aged 55 to 70 with acute or convalescent COVID-19. The chain combines TRBV11-2 with TRBJ2-3; D is perhaps TRBD1 (5 bases). The specimen was peripheral blood. CDR3 in amino acids: CASSLGQEGKGDTQYF. CDR3 sequence (DNA): TGTGCCAGCAGCTTAGGCCAGGAAGGGAAGGGGGATACGCAGTATTTT.